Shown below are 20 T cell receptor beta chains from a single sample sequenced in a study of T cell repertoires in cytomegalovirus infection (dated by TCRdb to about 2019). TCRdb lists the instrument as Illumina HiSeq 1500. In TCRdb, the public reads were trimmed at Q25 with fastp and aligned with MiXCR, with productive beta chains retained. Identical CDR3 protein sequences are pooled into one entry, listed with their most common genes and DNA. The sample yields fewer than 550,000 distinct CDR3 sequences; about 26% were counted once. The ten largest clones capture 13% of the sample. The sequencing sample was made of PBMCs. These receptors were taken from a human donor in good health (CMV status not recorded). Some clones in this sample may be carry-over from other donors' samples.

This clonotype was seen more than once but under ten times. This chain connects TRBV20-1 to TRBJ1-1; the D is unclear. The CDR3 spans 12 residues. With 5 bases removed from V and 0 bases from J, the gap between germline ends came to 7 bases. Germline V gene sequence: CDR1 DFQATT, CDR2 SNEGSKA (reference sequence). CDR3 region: CSALTLNTEAFF. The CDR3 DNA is TGCAGTGCTCTTACACTGAACACTGAAGCTTTCTTT.

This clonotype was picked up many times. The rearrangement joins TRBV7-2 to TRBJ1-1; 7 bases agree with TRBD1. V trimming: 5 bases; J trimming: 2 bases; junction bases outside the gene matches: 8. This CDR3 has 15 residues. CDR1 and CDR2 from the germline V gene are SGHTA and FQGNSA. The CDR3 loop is CASSGAGTVNTEAFF. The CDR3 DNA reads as TGTGCCAGCAGCGGGGCCGGGACAGTTAACACTGAAGCTTTCTTT.

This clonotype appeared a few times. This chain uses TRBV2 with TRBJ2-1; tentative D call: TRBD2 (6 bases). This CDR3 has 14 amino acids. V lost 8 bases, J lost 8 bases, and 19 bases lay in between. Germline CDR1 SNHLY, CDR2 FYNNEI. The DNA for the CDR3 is TGTGCCAGCCAGCGTCAGACTAGTAGGGATGAGCAGTTCTTC. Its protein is CASQRQTSRDEQFF.

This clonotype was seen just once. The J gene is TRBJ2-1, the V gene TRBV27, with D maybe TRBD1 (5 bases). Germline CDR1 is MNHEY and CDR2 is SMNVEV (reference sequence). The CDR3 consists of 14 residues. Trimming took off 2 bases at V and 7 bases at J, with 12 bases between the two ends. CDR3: CASSLVRVGNEQFF. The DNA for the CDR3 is TGTGCCAGCAGTTTAGTCAGGGTTGGAAATGAGCAGTTCTTC.

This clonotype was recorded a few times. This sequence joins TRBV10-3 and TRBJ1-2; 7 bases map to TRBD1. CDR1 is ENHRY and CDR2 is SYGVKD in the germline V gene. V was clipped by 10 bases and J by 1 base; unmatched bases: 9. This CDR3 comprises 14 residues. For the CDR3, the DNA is TGTGCCACTCTGGACAGGTCTTTTAACTATGGCTACACCTTC. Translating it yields CATLDRSFNYGYTF.

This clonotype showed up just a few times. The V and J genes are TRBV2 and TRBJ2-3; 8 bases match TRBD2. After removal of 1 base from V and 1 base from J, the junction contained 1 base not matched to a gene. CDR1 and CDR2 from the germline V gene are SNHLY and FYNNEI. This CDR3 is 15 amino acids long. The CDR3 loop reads CASSEEAGGTDTQYF. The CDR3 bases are TGTGCCAGCAGTGAAGAAGCGGGAGGCACAGATACGCAGTATTTT.

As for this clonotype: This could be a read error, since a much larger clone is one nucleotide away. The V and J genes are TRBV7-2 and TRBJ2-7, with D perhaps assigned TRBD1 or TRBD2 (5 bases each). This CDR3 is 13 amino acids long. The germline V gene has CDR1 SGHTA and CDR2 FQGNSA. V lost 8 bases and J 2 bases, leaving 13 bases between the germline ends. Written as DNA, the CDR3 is TGTGCCAGCGGTCGAGGGGAAGCCTACGAGCAGTACTTC. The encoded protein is CASGRGEAYEQYF.

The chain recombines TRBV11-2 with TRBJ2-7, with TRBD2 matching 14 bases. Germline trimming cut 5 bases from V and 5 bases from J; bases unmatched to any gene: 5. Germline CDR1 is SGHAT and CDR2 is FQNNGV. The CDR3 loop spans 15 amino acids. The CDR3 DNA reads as TGTGCCAGCAGCCAGGGACTAGCGGGAGCCCACGAGCAGTACGTC. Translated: CASSQGLAGAHEQYV.

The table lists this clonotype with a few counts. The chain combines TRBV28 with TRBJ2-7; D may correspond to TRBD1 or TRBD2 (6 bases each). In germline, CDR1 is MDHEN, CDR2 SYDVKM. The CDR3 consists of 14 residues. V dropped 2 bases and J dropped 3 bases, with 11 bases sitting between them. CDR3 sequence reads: CASSLGGRNYEQYV. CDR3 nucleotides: TGTGCCAGCAGTTTAGGGGGGCGGAACTACGAGCAGTACGTC.

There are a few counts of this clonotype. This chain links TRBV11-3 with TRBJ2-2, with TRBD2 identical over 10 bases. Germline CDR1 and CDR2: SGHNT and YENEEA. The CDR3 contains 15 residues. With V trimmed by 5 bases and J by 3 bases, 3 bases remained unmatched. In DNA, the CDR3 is TGTGCCAGCAGCCCCGGACTAGCGGACACCGGGGAGCTGTTTTTT. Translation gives CASSPGLADTGELFF.

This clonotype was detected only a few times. In DNA, the CDR3 is TGCAGTGCCCACGCAGGGGGGCGAGAGGATACGCAGTATTTT. Its protein is CSAHAGGREDTQYF. The chain is built from TRBV20-1 and TRBJ2-3; TRBD1 might be the D (7 bases). Germline-derived CDR1 and CDR2 are DFQATT and SNEGSKA (reference sequence). V dropped 6 bases and J dropped 6 bases, with 19 bases sitting between them. This CDR3 comprises 14 residues.

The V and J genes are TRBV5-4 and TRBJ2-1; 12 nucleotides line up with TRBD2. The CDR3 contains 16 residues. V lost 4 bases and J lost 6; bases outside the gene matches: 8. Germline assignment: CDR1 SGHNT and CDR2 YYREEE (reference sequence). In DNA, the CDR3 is TGTGCCAGCAGCCCCGGTCTAGCGGGAGGGACCAATGAGCAGTTCTTC. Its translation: CASSPGLAGGTNEQFF.

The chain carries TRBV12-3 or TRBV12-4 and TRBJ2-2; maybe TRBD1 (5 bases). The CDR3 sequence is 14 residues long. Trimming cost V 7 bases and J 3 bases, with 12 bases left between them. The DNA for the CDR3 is TGTGCCAGCAAGGGGCTGTTCGACACCGGGGAGCTGTTTTTT. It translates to CASKGLFDTGELFF.

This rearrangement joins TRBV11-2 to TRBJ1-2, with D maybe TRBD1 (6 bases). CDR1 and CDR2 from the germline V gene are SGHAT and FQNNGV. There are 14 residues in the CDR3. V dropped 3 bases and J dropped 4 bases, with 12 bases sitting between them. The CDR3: CASSFTDSGYGYTF. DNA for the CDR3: TGTGCCAGCAGCTTTACGGACAGCGGCTATGGCTACACCTTC.

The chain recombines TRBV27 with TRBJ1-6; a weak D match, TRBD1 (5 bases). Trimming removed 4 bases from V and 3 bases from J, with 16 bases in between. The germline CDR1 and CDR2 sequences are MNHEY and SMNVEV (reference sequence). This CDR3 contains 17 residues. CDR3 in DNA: TGTGCCAGCAGTTATAGGGGTGGAGGATTCTATAATTCACCCCTCCACTTT. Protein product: CASSYRGGGFYNSPLHF.

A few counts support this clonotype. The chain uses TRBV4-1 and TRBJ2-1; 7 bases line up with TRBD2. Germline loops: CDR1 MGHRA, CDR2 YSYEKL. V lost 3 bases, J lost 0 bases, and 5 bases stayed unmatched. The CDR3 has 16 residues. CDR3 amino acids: CASSQSTSASYNEQFF. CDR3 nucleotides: TGCGCCAGCAGCCAGTCAACTAGCGCCTCCTACAATGAGCAGTTCTTC.

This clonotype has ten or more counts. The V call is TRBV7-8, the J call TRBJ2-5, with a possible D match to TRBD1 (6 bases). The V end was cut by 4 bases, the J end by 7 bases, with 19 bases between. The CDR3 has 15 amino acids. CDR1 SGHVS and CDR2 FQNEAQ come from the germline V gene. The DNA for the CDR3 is TGTGCCAGCAGCTACGGGACGGACCAAGGGGGGACCCAGTACTTC. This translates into CASSYGTDQGGTQYF.

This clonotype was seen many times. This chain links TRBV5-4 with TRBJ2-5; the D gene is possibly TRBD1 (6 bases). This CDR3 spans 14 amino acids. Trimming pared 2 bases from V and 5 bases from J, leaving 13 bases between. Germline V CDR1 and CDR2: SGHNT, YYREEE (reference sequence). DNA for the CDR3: TGTGCCAGCAGCTTTCAGGGGTCTGGGGAGACCCAGTACTTC. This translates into CASSFQGSGETQYF.

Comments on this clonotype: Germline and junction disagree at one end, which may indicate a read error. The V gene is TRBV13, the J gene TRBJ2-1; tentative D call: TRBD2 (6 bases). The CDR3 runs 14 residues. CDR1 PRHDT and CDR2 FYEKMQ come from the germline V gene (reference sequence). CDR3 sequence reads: CASSSGLPAMSKTF. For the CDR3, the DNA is TGTGCCAGCAGTTCCGGACTACCCGCGATGAGCAAAACATTC.

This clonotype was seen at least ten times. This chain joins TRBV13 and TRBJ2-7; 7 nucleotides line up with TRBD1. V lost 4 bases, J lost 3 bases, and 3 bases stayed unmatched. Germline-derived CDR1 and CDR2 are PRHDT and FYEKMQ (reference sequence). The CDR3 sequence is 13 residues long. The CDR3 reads CASSSRGLYEQYF. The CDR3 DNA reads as TGTGCCAGCAGCTCGAGGGGGCTCTACGAGCAGTACTTC. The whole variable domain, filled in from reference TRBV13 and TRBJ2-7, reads AAGVIQSPRHLIKEKRETATLKCYPIPRHDTVYWYQQGPGQDPQFLISFYEKMQSDKGSIPDRFSAQQFSDYHSELNMSSLELGDSALYFCASSSRGLYEQYFGPGTRLTVT.